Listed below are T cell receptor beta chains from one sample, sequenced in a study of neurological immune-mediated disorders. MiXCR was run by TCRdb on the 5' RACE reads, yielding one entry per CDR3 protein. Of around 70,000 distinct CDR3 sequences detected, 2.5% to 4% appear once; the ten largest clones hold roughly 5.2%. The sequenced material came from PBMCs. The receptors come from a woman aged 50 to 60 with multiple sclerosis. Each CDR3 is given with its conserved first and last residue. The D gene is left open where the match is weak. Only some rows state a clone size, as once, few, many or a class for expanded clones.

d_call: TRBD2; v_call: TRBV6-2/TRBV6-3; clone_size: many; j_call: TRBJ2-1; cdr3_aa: CASTQTSGSYNEQFF; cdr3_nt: TGTGCCAGCACCCAGACTAGCGGTTCCTACAATGAGCAGTTCTTC
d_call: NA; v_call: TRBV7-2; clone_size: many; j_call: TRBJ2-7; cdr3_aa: CASSLEYRHEQYF; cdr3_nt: TGTGCCAGCAGCTTAGAATATCGGCACGAGCAGTACTTC
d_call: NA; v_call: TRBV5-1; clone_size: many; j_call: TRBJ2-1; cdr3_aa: CASALGVTDYNEQFF; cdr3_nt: TGCGCCAGCGCCTTGGGGGTAACCGACTACAATGAGCAGTTCTTC
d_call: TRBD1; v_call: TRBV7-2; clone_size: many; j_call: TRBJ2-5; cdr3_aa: CASSFPRQGLRETQYF; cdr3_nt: TGTGCCAGCAGCTTCCCTCGACAGGGTCTGAGGGAGACCCAGTACTTC
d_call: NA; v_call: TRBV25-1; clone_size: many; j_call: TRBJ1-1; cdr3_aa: CASSERFEAFF; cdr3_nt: TGTGCCAGCAGTGAAAGATTTGAAGCTTTCTTT
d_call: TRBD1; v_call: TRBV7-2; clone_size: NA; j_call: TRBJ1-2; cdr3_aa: CASSPRTGDGYTF; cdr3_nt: TGTGCCAGCAGCCCCCGGACAGGGGATGGCTACACCTTC
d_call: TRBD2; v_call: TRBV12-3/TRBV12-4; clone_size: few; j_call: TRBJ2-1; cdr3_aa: CASSLAGGPNEQLF; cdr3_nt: TGTGCCAGCAGTTTAGCGGGAGGGCCGAATGAGCAGTTATTC
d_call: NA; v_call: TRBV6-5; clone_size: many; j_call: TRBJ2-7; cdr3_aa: CASSIEVDSYEQYF; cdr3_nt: TGTGCCAGCAGTATTGAAGTCGACTCCTACGAGCAGTACTTC
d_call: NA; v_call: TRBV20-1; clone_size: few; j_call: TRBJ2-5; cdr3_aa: CSARDHRDADQETQYF; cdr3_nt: TGCAGTGCTAGAGACCACCGGGACGCCGACCAAGAGACCCAGTACTTC
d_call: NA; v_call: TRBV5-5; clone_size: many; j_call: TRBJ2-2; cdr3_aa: CASSRQGGTGELFF; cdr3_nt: TGTGCCAGCAGCCGGCAAGGGGGCACCGGGGAGCTGTTTTTT
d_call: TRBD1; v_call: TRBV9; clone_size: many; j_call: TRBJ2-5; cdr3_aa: CASSVAVGGQGKQETQYF; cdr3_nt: TGTGCCAGCAGCGTAGCTGTCGGGGGACAGGGCAAGCAAGAGACCCAGTACTTC
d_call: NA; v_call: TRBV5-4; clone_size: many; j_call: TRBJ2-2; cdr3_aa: CASRPGNTGELFF; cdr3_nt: TGTGCCAGCAGACCAGGGAACACCGGGGAGCTGTTTTTT
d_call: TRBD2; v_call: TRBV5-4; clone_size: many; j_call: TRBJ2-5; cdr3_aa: CASSFERGRGETQYF; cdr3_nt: TGTGCCAGCAGCTTTGAGCGGGGGAGGGGAGAGACCCAGTACTTC